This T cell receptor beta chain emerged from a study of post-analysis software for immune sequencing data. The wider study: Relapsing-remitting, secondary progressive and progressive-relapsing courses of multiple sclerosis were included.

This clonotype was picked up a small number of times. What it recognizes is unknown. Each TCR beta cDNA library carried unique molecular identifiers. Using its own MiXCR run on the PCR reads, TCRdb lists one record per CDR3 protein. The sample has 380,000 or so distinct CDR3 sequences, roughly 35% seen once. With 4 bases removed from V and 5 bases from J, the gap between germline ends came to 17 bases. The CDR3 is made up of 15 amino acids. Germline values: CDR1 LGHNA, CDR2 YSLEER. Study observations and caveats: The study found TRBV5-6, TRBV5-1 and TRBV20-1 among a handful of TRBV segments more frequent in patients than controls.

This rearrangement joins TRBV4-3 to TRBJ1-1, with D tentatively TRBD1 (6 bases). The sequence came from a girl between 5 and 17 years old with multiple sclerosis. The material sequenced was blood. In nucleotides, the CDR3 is TGCGCCAGCAGCCCTGACTGGGGGGCGCCGACTGAAGCTTTCTTT. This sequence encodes CASSPDWGAPTEAFF.